This T cell receptor (beta chain) came from a study of control samples from healthy donors and cancer patients. The length of the CDR3 is 14 residues. Trimming cost V 2 bases and J 5 bases, with 12 bases left between them. In germline, CDR1 is MNHEY, CDR2 SVGAGI. Assay: immunoSEQ multiplex PCR; the TCRdb copy retains only in-frame clones and omits some. The data contain tens of thousands of clones, about 90% of them singletons. The sequence came from a man in his fifties or sixties in good health. Sequences were obtained from blood. The rearrangement links TRBV6-5 to TRBJ2-5; either TRBD1 or TRBD2 may fit D (5 bases each). The CDR3: CASSYQTEGETQYF. Written as DNA, the CDR3 is TGTGCCAGCAGTTACCAGACAGAGGGGGAGACCCAGTACTTC.